The entry that follows covers one T cell receptor beta chain sequence. Its antigen is unknown. No quality values exist for individual bases; no much larger clone is one base distant. TCRdb lists the instrument as Illumina HiSeq 1500. TCRdb applied fastp at Q25 and MiXCR to the public reads, then kept only in-frame beta chains. Merged by CDR3 protein, the rows form single entries marked with the most common genes and DNA. This sample gives nearly 450,000 distinct CDR3 sequences in total; roughly 30% of them show up just once. About 13% of the sample goes to the ten largest clones. This specimen belongs to a study of T cell repertoires in cytomegalovirus infection (dated by TCRdb to about 2019). Broadly, across the study: Donor HLA type was relevant to the analysis, because carriage of CMV infection together with the matching HLA type was indicated by public TCR beta signatures.

The V and J ends are trimmed by 4 bases and 5 bases, leaving 14 bases between them. As encoded in the germline V gene, CDR1 is SQVTM while CDR2 is ANQGSEA. The CDR3, from cysteine to phenylalanine, totals 13 residues. Only the CDR3 DNA stays, 39 bases, in frame from base 1. General study outcomes and caveats: The ex vivo response was dominated by HLA-C-restricted CMV-specific TCR beta clonotypes, which also provided the single most frequent clonotype in two of eight donors. Carriers of CMV infection plus the relevant HLA type were discriminated by the cumulative frequency of public TCR beta family members in the study cohort and in an independent approximately 350-donor cohort.

This TCR was sampled from a human donor in good health (CMV status not recorded). Some clones in this sample may be carry-over from other donors' samples. The sample consisted of PBMCs. Rearrangement joined TRBV29-1 to TRBJ1-1; no D segment can be confidently identified. The DNA is TGCAGCGTTGCCGCCTGGAGTGGGACTGAAGCTTTCTTT. Its amino acids are CSVAAWSGTEAFF.